This T cell receptor (beta chain) was sequenced during a study of T cell responses to AZD1222 COVID-19 vaccine. TCRdb's table, derived via immunoSEQ multiplex PCR, lists solely in-frame clones and lacks some. The repertoire holds about 120,000 clones, with about 90% as singletons. Germline-derived CDR1 and CDR2 are SNHLY and FYNNEI. The CDR3 contains 12 residues. V lost 4 bases to trimming and J lost 9 bases, with 10 bases between them. The gene calls are TRBV2 and TRBJ1-5; D remains ambiguous. Sequenced material: peripheral blood, taken on day 0 of AZD1222 vaccination. This TCR came from an adult in good health. CDR3 sequence reads: CASSATPLPQHF. DNA of the CDR3: TGTGCCAGCAGTGCGACCCCTTTGCCCCAGCATTTT.